This entry is about one T cell receptor beta chain. Its antigen is not known. This CDR3 contains 17 residues. V lost 6 bases and J 6 bases, leaving 24 bases between the germline ends. The germline V gene has CDR1 MDHEN and CDR2 SYDVKM. Profiling relied on immunoSEQ multiplex PCR, and the TCRdb table lists in-frame clones only, not all of them. The table includes 2,000 to 2,500 clones, more than 35% detected once. The entry originates in a study of T cells in localized non-small cell lung cancer. Study observations and caveats: Heterogeneity cannot be ruled out, as sequencing used one tumor region only. Adjacent lung held a median approximately 50 of the top 100 tumor clones. Measurement of T cell clonality placed uninvolved adjacent lung highest, above the level in tumor. Blood T cell density predicted longer survival; adjacent-lung clonality, shorter.

The sample here was lung tumor tissue, taken before any cancer treatment. J is TRBJ2-1 and V is TRBV28; possible D gene TRBD1, 8 bases. The receptor was isolated from a male donor older than 55 with stage II squamous cell lung carcinoma. As DNA, the CDR3 is TGTGCCAGCAGGCCAACCCCAGGGAGCGGGACAGGCAATGAGCAGTTCTTC. Encoded protein: CASRPTPGSGTGNEQFF.